Shown below are 20 T cell receptor beta chains from a single sample sequenced in a study of T cell responses to AZD1222 COVID-19 vaccine. TCRdb keeps only in-frame clones here, not all; method: immunoSEQ multiplex PCR. The sample carries some 120,000 clones, 88% recorded once. Material: peripheral blood, obtained on day 0 of MenACWY control vaccination. The receptors shown here come from an adult in good health.

V and J are TRBV20-1 and TRBJ2-3, with D hard to call. The length of the CDR3 is 11 residues. Germline CDR1 reads DFQATT; CDR2 reads SNEGSKA (reference sequence). V dropped 2 bases and J dropped 2 bases, with 2 bases sitting between them. For the CDR3, the DNA is TGCAGTGCTAGAACCACAGATACGCAGTATTTT. Translated: CSARTTDTQYF.

This clone was detected once. CDR3 sequence reads: CASSPRTSGSLGAYEQYF. CDR3 nucleotides: TGTGCCAGCAGCCCCCGGACTAGCGGGAGTCTTGGGGCATACGAGCAGTACTTC. The chain recombines TRBV3-1 (or the pseudogene TRBV3-2) with TRBJ2-7; 13 nucleotides match TRBD2. This CDR3 contains 18 residues. V trimming: 4 bases; J trimming: 4 bases; junction bases outside the gene matches: 13. Germline V gene lookup returns CDR1 LGHDT and CDR2 YNNKEL (reference sequence).

The count of this clone is one. The chain is built from TRBV18 and TRBJ1-2, with D unclear. This CDR3 is 16 amino acids long. The germline V gene encodes CDR1 KGHSH and CDR2 LQKENI. V lost 5 bases to trimming and J lost 4 bases, with 20 bases between them. The CDR3 DNA follows: TGTGCCAGCTCATTGGGAAGGAACGTCGTGGCCTATGGCTACACCTTC. As protein: CASSLGRNVVAYGYTF.

V and J are TRBV19 and TRBJ1-1; D uncertain. Germline-derived CDR1 and CDR2 are LNHDA and SQIVND (reference sequence). The CDR3 sequence is 11 residues long. V lost 8 bases to trimming and J lost 1 base, with 5 bases between them. CDR3 sequence reads: CASEANTEAFF. The CDR3 nucleotides read TGTGCCAGTGAAGCGAACACTGAAGCTTTCTTT. The complete variable domain, with remaining parts taken from reference TRBV19 and TRBJ1-1, reads DGGITQSPKYLFRKEGQNVTLSCEQNLNHDAMYWYRQDPGQGLRLIYYSQIVNDFQKGDIAEGYSVSREKKESFPLTVTSAQKNPTAFYLCASEANTEAFFGQGTRLTVV.

This clone was seen only once. The chain's CDR3 is CASSGSPRISTDTQYF. The CDR3 coding sequence is TGTGCCAGCAGCGGGTCGCCACGAATCAGCACAGATACGCAGTATTTT. The chain combines TRBV5-4 with TRBJ2-3; D call uncertain. The CDR3 sequence is 16 residues long. Between the trimmed V and J ends, which lost 4 bases and 0 bases, there was a span of 15 bases. The V gene's germline CDR1 is SGHNT and CDR2 YYREEE (reference sequence).

The chain carries TRBV9 and TRBJ1-1; 7 bases align to TRBD1. The CDR3 covers 15 residues. CDR1 and CDR2 (germline): SGDLS, YYNGEE. The J segment lost 4 bases and the V segment lost 0 bases, leaving 6 bases of the junction unmatched. The CDR3 nucleotides read TGTGCCAGCAGCGTAGGGACAGGTCCGTTCACTGAAGCTTTCTTT. It codes for CASSVGTGPFTEAFF.

The chain has TRBV5-1 and TRBJ2-7, with D hard to call. The CDR3 extends over 15 amino acids. The germline V gene has CDR1 SGHRS and CDR2 YFSETQ. V was clipped by 4 bases and J by 1 base, with 15 bases between them. Here the CDR3 reads CASSPSVQRSYEQYF. The CDR3 DNA follows: TGCGCCAGCAGCCCTTCTGTACAGCGATCCTACGAGCAGTACTTC.

The genes are TRBV24-1 and TRBJ2-3; no clear D. Trimming removed 9 bases at V and 3 bases at J, with 9 bases between. Germline-derived CDR1 and CDR2 are KGHDR and SFDVKD. This CDR3 region has 12 residues. CDR3: CATSGGTDTQYF. As DNA, the CDR3 is TGTGCCACCTCCGGTGGGACAGATACGCAGTATTTT.

The chain is built from TRBV30 and TRBJ2-5; 8 positions match TRBD2. Germline V gives CDR1 GTSNPN, CDR2 SVGIG (reference sequence). The V gene end was trimmed by 5 bases and the J gene end by 5 bases; junction bases not matched to a gene: 22. CDR3 size: 18 residues. In nucleotides, the CDR3 is TGTGCCTGGGGATCAACAGGGCTCCGCGGGAGGCTGAGGGAGACCCAGTACTTC. This codes for CAWGSTGLRGRLRETQYF.

This chain connects TRBV27 to TRBJ2-5; D is uncertain. With 6 bases removed from V and 0 bases from J, the gap between germline ends came to 8 bases. Per germline, CDR1 MNHEY and CDR2 SMNVEV (reference sequence). The CDR3 consists of 13 residues. The DNA for the CDR3 is TGTGCCAGCAGCCGCAGGTACCAAGAGACCCAGTACTTC. Protein sequence: CASSRRYQETQYF.

The chain links TRBV28 to TRBJ2-5; 11 bases match TRBD1. With 4 bases clipped from V and 2 bases from J, the junction kept 6 bases outside the gene matches. Germline-derived CDR1 and CDR2 are MDHEN and SYDVKM. This CDR3 has 16 amino acids. The CDR3 DNA follows: TGTGCCAGCAGTTCCCCTTGGGACAGGGGGCAAGAGACCCAGTACTTC. As protein: CASSSPWDRGQETQYF.

The rearrangement joins TRBV30 to TRBJ1-5; a weak D match, TRBD1 (5 bases). The germline V gene has CDR1 GTSNPN and CDR2 SVGIG (reference sequence). V was pared by 7 bases and J by 5 bases, with 21 bases between. This CDR3 comprises 15 residues. CDR3 residues: CASSVGAGIDQPQHF. CDR3 DNA sequence: TGTGCCTCCTCGGTGGGAGCAGGGATTGATCAGCCCCAGCATTTT.

This clone was counted a few times. J is TRBJ1-1 and V is TRBV12-3 or TRBV12-4; D uncertain. This CDR3 is 13 amino acids long. Trimming took 6 bases from V and 6 from J, leaving 14 bases between them. The CDR3: CASRPDGRPEAFF. CDR3 DNA sequence: TGTGCCAGCAGGCCTGATGGGCGGCCTGAAGCTTTCTTT.

The chain is built from TRBV7-8 and TRBJ2-4, with D unclear. The germline V and J ends were trimmed by 5 bases and 2 bases, with 13 bases remaining between them. The CDR3 is 15 residues long. Germline loops: CDR1 SGHVS, CDR2 FQNEAQ. The CDR3 nucleotides read TGTGCCAGCAGCGGAGCGAGGCTTCCCAAAAACATTCAGTACTTC. It codes for CASSGARLPKNIQYF.

The chain employs TRBV11-3 and TRBJ1-3; the match to TRBD1 covers 7 bases. CDR1 is SGHNT and CDR2 is YENEEA in the germline V gene. The length of the CDR3 is 15 residues. Trimming took 5 bases from V and 3 from J; bases not matched to a gene: 7. DNA of the CDR3: TGTGCCAGCAGCCGGGACAGCCTTATTGGAAACACCATATATTTT. It yields the protein CASSRDSLIGNTIYF.

The rearrangement joins TRBV11-2 to TRBJ2-5; either TRBD1 or TRBD2 may supply D (6 bases each). The CDR3 contains 15 residues. The germline V gene has CDR1 SGHAT and CDR2 FQNNGV. V gave up 0 bases and J gave up 4 bases, with 12 bases separating them. The CDR3 is CASSLEGGGGETQYF. DNA of the CDR3: TGTGCCAGCAGCTTAGAGGGCGGAGGGGGAGAGACCCAGTACTTC.

CDR3 in amino acids: CASSVTSGPSSYNEQFF. The CDR3 DNA reads as TGCGCCAGCAGCGTGACTAGCGGGCCGAGCTCCTACAATGAGCAGTTCTTC. The genes are TRBV5-1 and TRBJ2-1; 10 bases map to TRBD2. From germline, CDR1 is SGHRS and CDR2 YFSETQ. Trimming cost V 4 bases and J 0 bases; bases outside gene matches: 7. The CDR3 has 17 residues.

The rearrangement uses TRBV14 and TRBJ2-1; a weak D match, TRBD2 (5 bases). The CDR3 has 13 residues. In germline, CDR1 is SGHDN, CDR2 FVKESK. Trimming left V 2 bases short and J 9 bases short, with 11 bases between. DNA of the CDR3: TGTGCCAGCAGCCAATCTTCGGGAATTGAGCAGTTCTTC. The encoded protein is CASSQSSGIEQFF.

The V gene is TRBV28, the J gene TRBJ1-2, with TRBD1 matching 11 bases. Losses at the gene ends were 1 base for V and 8 bases for J; bases not matched to a gene: 12. Germline values: CDR1 MDHEN, CDR2 SYDVKM. This CDR3 spans 17 amino acids. CDR3 DNA: TGTGCCAGCAGTTTATTTTTACCCGGGACAGGGGGATTGGGCTACACCTTC. It translates to CASSLFLPGTGGLGYTF.

The V gene is TRBV3-1 (or the pseudogene TRBV3-2), the J gene TRBJ1-2; D uncertain. This CDR3 is built from 13 residues. The V end lost 1 base, the J end lost 4 bases, and 7 bases lay between the germline ends. CDR1 LGHDT and CDR2 YNNKEL come from the germline V gene (reference sequence). The CDR3 region is CASSQGVSYGYTF. CDR3 nucleotides: TGTGCCAGCAGCCAAGGAGTCAGCTATGGCTACACCTTC.